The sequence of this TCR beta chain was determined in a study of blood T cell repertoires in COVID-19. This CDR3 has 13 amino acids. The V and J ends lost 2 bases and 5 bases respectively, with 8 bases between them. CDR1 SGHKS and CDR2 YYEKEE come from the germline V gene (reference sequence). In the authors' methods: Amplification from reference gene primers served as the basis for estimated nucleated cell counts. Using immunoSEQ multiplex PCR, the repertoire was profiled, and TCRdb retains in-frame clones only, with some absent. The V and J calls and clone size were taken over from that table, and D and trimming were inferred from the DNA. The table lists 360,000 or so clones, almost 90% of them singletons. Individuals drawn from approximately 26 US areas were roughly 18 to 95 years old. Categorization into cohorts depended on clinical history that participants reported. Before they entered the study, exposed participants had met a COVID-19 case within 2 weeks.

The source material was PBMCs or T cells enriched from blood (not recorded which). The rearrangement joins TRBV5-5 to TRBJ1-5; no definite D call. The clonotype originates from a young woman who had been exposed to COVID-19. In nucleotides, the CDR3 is TGTGCCAGCAGCTTCGAGACTGATCAGCCCCAGCATTTT. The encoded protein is CASSFETDQPQHF. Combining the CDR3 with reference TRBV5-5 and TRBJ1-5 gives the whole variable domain DAGVTQSPTHLIKTRGQQVTLRCSPISGHKSVSWYQQVLGQGPQFIFQYYEKEERGRGNFPDRFSARQFPNYSSELNVNALLLGDSALYLCASSFETDQPQHFGDGTRLSIL.